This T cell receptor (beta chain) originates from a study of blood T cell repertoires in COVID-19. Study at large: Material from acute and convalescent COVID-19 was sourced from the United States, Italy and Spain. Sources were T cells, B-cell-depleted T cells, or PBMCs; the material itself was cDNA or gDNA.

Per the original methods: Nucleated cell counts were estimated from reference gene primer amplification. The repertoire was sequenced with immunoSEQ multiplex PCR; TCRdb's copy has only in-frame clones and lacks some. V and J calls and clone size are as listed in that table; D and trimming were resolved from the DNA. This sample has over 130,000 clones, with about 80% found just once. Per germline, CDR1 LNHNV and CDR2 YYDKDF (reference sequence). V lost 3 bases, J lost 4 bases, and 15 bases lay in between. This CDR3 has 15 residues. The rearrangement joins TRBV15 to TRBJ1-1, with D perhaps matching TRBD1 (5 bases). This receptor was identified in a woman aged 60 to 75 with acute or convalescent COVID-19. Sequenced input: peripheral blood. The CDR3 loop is CATSRPAQGVTEAFF. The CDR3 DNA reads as TGTGCCACCAGCAGGCCCGCGCAGGGTGTCACTGAAGCTTTCTTT. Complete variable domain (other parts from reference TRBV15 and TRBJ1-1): DAMVIQNPRYQVTQFGKPVTLSCSQTLNHNVMYWYQQKSSQAPKLLFHYYDKDFNNEADTPDNFQSRRPNTSFCFLDIRSPGLGDTAMYLCATSRPAQGVTEAFFGQGTRLTVV.